This section outlines one TCR beta chain sequence together with its context. The record originates from a study of shared clonotypes between healthy human individuals. TCRdb keeps only in-frame clones here, not all; method: immunoSEQ multiplex PCR. Here the sample spans about 2.4 million clones, 93% being singletons. Looked up from germline, CDR1 is SGHVS and CDR2 is FNYEAQ. The CDR3 has 16 residues. Trimming took off 1 base at V and 6 bases at J, with 19 bases between the two ends. Source material: naive CD4+ T cells from PBMCs. Subset in this sample: CD45RA+ positively selected. The chain joins TRBV7-6 to TRBJ2-7; D gene unclear. The clonotype comes from a man younger than 35 in good health. Some clones in this sample may be carry-over from other donors' samples. CDR3 sequence reads: CASSLVPGSSVGEQYF. The CDR3 coding sequence is TGTGCCAGCAGCTTAGTACCCGGATCCTCGGTGGGCGAGCAGTACTTC. Full variable domain (remainder filled in from reference TRBV7-6 and TRBJ2-7): GAGVSQSPRYKVTKRGQDVALRCDPISGHVSLYWYRQALGQGPEFLTYFNYEAQQDKSGLPNDRFSAERPEGSISTLTIQRTEQRDSAMYRCASSLVPGSSVGEQYFGPGTRLTVT.